A single sample is the source of the 30 T cell receptor beta chains below, sequenced in a study of T cells in Graves' hyperthyroidism and ophthalmopathy. Amplification of TCR beta CDR3 regions used RNA as the template. Carried out on the TCR CDR3, a first-round RT-PCR used the HTBI primer set. TCRdb used MiXCR to reprocess the multiplex PCR reads, holding one entry per CDR3 protein. The data show roughly 560,000 distinct CDR3 sequences, roughly 14% seen once. Sequenced material: blood. The receptor set was obtained from a woman in her thirties or forties with Graves' ophthalmopathy.

Many counts were recorded for this clonotype. The rearrangement links TRBV29-1 to TRBJ1-5; a weak D match, TRBD1 (6 bases). The CDR3 length is 12 residues. Germline CDR1 is SQVTM and CDR2 is ANQGSEA. The CDR3 nucleotides are TGCGAACAGGGTTTAGGCAATCAGCCCCAGCATTTT. As protein: CEQGLGNQPQHF.

There are many counts of this clonotype. The CDR3 coding sequence is TGTGCCAGCAGTAGACCTAGCGGGAGGAACACCGGGGAGCTGTTTTTT. Translating gives CASSRPSGRNTGELFF. The gene calls are TRBV6-2 or TRBV6-3 and TRBJ2-2; 10 bases align to TRBD2. The germline gives CDR1 MNHEY, CDR2 SVGEGT. This CDR3 has 16 amino acids. V lost 5 bases and J lost 1; bases outside the gene matches: 4.

Remarks on this clonotype: Being one base from a much bigger clone, this may be a read error. In DNA form, the CDR3 reads TGTGCCAGCAGTCTTGACACGACCTATGGCTACACCTTC. Its translation: CASSLDTTYGYTF. The genes are TRBV28 and TRBJ1-2, with D unresolved. The V gene lost 5 bases and the J gene lost 4 bases, with 11 bases spanning the gap. Germline assignment: CDR1 MDHEN and CDR2 SYDVKM. The CDR3 is 13 residues long.

This clonotype was detected many times. The V and J genes are TRBV25-1 and TRBJ1-2; 10 bases agree with TRBD1. The CDR3 runs to 16 residues. The trim removed 5 bases at V and 8 bases at J, leaving 14 bases unmatched. Germline values: CDR1 MGHDK, CDR2 SYGVNS. The CDR3 protein is CASSSGTGAFGWGYTF. The CDR3 DNA reads as TGTGCCAGCAGTTCCGGGACAGGGGCTTTTGGTTGGGGCTACACCTTC.

This clonotype has a handful of counts. The V gene is TRBV28, the J gene TRBJ2-2; 9 bases agree with TRBD1. The germline V gene encodes CDR1 MDHEN and CDR2 SYDVKM. The junction had 8 bases not matched to a gene; V was cut back by 6 bases and J by 3 bases. This CDR3 is 16 amino acids long. The CDR3 region is CASSSPGTGYTGELFF. For the CDR3, the DNA is TGTGCCAGCAGCTCCCCCGGGACAGGGTACACCGGGGAGCTGTTTTTT.

This clonotype appeared many times. The chain uses TRBV6-1 and TRBJ2-4; D unresolved. This CDR3 is built from 15 residues. V was cut by 1 base and J by 6 bases, with 13 bases left in between. In germline, CDR1 is MNHNS, CDR2 SASEGT. The DNA for the CDR3 is TGTGCCAGCAGTGAAGGGCCGGGTTTAAGAAACATTCAGTACTTC. It encodes CASSEGPGLRNIQYF.

This clonotype has ten or more counts. This rearrangement joins TRBV7-2 to TRBJ2-7, with 7 bases matching TRBD1. Germline CDR1 and CDR2: SGHTA and FQGNSA. Trimming removed 1 base from V and 0 bases from J; junction bases left unmatched: 3. This CDR3 spans 15 amino acids. CDR3 in amino acids: CASSLDRDSSYEQYF. CDR3 nucleotides: TGTGCCAGCAGCTTAGACCGGGACAGCTCCTACGAGCAGTACTTC.

The sample holds many counts of this clonotype. The chain combines TRBV28 with TRBJ1-2; D might be TRBD1 (6 bases). This CDR3 contains 13 residues. Germline assignment: CDR1 MDHEN and CDR2 SYDVKM. With 5 bases removed from V and 8 bases from J, the gap between germline ends came to 15 bases. Written as DNA, the CDR3 is TGTGCCAGCAGTGGGGGCAAGGCTTGGGGCTACACCTTC. It codes for CASSGGKAWGYTF.

This clonotype was picked up many times. The rearrangement uses TRBV30 and TRBJ1-5; no clear D gene. Trimming stripped 3 bases from V and 5 bases from J, with 20 bases between. The CDR3 runs to 16 residues. CDR1 and CDR2 (germline): GTSNPN, SVGIG (reference sequence). The CDR3 spells CAWRDPGRSPDQPQHF. CDR3 bases: TGTGCCTGGAGAGATCCGGGGAGATCCCCCGATCAGCCCCAGCATTTT.

The sample holds many counts of this clonotype. The chain links TRBV7-1 to TRBJ2-2, with 7 bases matching TRBD2. TRBV7-1 is an open reading frame whose function is uncertain. This CDR3 region has 21 residues. The V gene end was trimmed by 3 bases and the J gene end by 0 bases; junction bases not matched to a gene: 19. CDR3 loop: CASSSYPLLATKTSNTGELFF. CDR3 in DNA: TGTGCCAGCAGCTCCTATCCCTTACTAGCGACTAAAACTTCGAACACCGGGGAGCTGTTTTTT.

This clonotype appeared many times. The J gene is TRBJ1-2, the V gene TRBV20-1; D is possibly TRBD1 (5 bases). The CDR3 is 14 amino acids. CDR1 DFQATT and CDR2 SNEGSKA come from the germline V gene (reference sequence). Trimming took 0 bases from V and 3 from J, leaving 11 bases between them. Here the CDR3 DNA reads TGCAGTGCTAGAGATCTACGACAGTACTATGGCTACACCTTC. Its protein is CSARDLRQYYGYTF.

This clonotype was counted many times. The gene calls are TRBV20-1 and TRBJ1-2; D is possibly TRBD1 (6 bases). The CDR3 has 10 residues. Trimming took 5 bases from V and 7 from J, leaving 8 bases between them. Germline V gene data show CDR1 as DFQATT and CDR2 as SNEGSKA (reference sequence). The CDR3 loop reads CSAEQGGYTF. The CDR3 DNA reads TGCAGTGCTGAACAGGGTGGCTACACCTTC.

Here the CDR3 reads CASSLDGQTTF. The CDR3 DNA reads TGTGCCAGCAGCTTGGACGGCCAGACCACCTTC. The chain uses TRBV7-9 and TRBJ1-2; D not certain. CDR3 size: 11 residues. The V and J ends lost 3 bases and 13 bases respectively, with 12 bases between them. Germline lookup yields CDR1 SEHNR and CDR2 FQNEAQ (reference sequence).

This clonotype was observed many times. This chain uses TRBV29-1 with TRBJ1-2; D uncertain. V was clipped by 2 bases and J by 7 bases, with 5 bases between them. The length of the CDR3 is 10 residues. From germline, CDR1 is SQVTM and CDR2 ANQGSEA. CDR3 in DNA: TGCAGCGTTGAATATGCTGGCTACACCTTC. It yields the protein CSVEYAGYTF.

This clonotype appeared many times. The CDR3 region is CASSFGPRSVGYTF. CDR3 sequence (DNA): TGTGCCAGCAGCTTTGGGCCGCGATCTGTAGGCTACACCTTC. The rearrangement uses TRBV28 and TRBJ1-2; D gene ambiguous. Germline CDR1 reads MDHEN; CDR2 reads SYDVKM. Trimming took 6 bases from V and 8 from J, leaving 19 bases between them. This CDR3 has 14 residues.

This clonotype has at least ten counts. A much larger clone sits a single nucleotide away, making a read error possible. This chain links TRBV28 with TRBJ2-2, with no clear D. V lost 7 bases and J 3 bases, leaving 9 bases between the germline ends. The CDR3 has 13 residues. CDR1 and CDR2 (germline): MDHEN, SYDVKM. This CDR3 is CASMRTDTGELFF. In DNA form, the CDR3 reads TGTGCCAGCATGAGGACGGACACCGGGGAGCTGTTTTTT.

DNA of the CDR3: TGTGCCAGCAGTTTAAGCCCCGGGACTCTGAACACCGGGGAGCTGTTTTTT. Amino acids: CASSLSPGTLNTGELFF. V is TRBV12-3 or TRBV12-4 and J is TRBJ2-2; D is perhaps TRBD2 (6 bases). V dropped 2 bases and J dropped 1 base, with 14 bases sitting between them. This CDR3 is 17 amino acids long.

This clonotype was counted between two and nine times. The chain employs TRBV7-9 and TRBJ1-6; TRBD1 aligns across 7 bases. This CDR3 spans 16 amino acids. After removal of 3 bases from V and 7 bases from J, the junction contained 9 bases not matched to a gene. Germline V gives CDR1 SEHNR, CDR2 FQNEAQ (reference sequence). The CDR3 coding sequence is TGTGCCAGCAGCTTGAGCAGGGGGGTACGCAATTCACCCCTCCACTTT. This translates into CASSLSRGVRNSPLHF.

This clonotype has just a few counts. The chain is built from TRBV5-1 and TRBJ1-1; 12 bases line up with TRBD1. From germline, CDR1 is SGHRS and CDR2 YFSETQ. The CDR3 spans 17 residues. V lost 0 bases to trimming and J lost 4 bases; unmatched junction nucleotides: 7. The CDR3 loop reads CASSLAGTGGAVTEAFF. The DNA of the CDR3 is TGCGCCAGCAGCTTGGCCGGGACAGGGGGCGCGGTCACTGAAGCTTTCTTT.

There are many counts of this clonotype. The chain uses TRBV7-9 and TRBJ1-1, with 8 bases aligning to TRBD1. The V segment lost 7 bases and the J segment 4 bases; nucleotides outside the gene matches: 11. Germline loops: CDR1 SEHNR, CDR2 FQNEAQ (reference sequence). The CDR3 sequence is 15 residues long. The CDR3 spells CASIHRGTGPTEAFF. The CDR3 coding sequence is TGTGCCAGCATTCATCGGGGGACAGGCCCCACTGAAGCTTTCTTT.

Regarding this clonotype: Since the CDR3 does not end with the conserved phenylalanine or tryptophan, this likely comes from a read error. The V call is TRBV27, the J call TRBJ2-2, with D hard to call. Germline V gene lookup returns CDR1 MNHEY and CDR2 SMNVEV (reference sequence). V lost 2 bases and J 6 bases, leaving 7 bases between the germline ends. CDR3 length equals 13 residues. CDR3 amino acids: CASSLTEAGELFS. The CDR3 bases are TGTGCCAGCAGTTTAACGGAAGCCGGGGAGCTGTTTTCT.

This clonotype was picked up many times. This chain connects TRBV12-3 or TRBV12-4 to TRBJ2-5; a weak D match, TRBD2 (6 bases). V lost 3 bases and J 4 bases, leaving 9 bases between the germline ends. The CDR3 covers 13 residues. The chain's CDR3 is CASSFQRVETQYF. CDR3 DNA sequence: TGTGCCAGCAGTTTTCAGCGGGTAGAGACCCAGTACTTC.

This clonotype was recorded many times. This chain uses TRBV28 with TRBJ2-5, with D maybe TRBD1 (5 bases). Trimming removed 3 bases at V and 3 bases at J, with 20 bases between. This CDR3 is built from 17 residues. The germline gives CDR1 MDHEN, CDR2 SYDVKM. CDR3 in DNA: TGTGCCAGCAGTTTCCCCCTACAAGGGGATTCCGAAGAGACCCAGTACTTC. It encodes CASSFPLQGDSEETQYF.

This clonotype was found a few times. The V call is TRBV11-2, the J call TRBJ2-5; no clear D gene. The CDR3 contains 14 residues. Germline V gene sequence: CDR1 SGHAT, CDR2 FQNNGV. Trimming removed 5 bases at V and 5 bases at J, with 15 bases between. CDR3 DNA sequence: TGTGCCAGCAGCAAAACTTGGGCTGACGAGACCCAGTACTTC. Encoded protein: CASSKTWADETQYF.

This clonotype has ten or more counts. The chain has TRBV7-3 and TRBJ2-5, with 10 nucleotides matching TRBD2. Germline trimming cut 0 bases from V and 5 bases from J; bases unmatched to any gene: 18. This CDR3 comprises 20 residues. CDR1 and CDR2 from the germline V gene are SGHTA and FQGTGA. CDR3 sequence: CASSLTLAGVKGIFDETQYF. DNA of the CDR3: TGTGCCAGCAGCTTAACTCTAGCGGGAGTAAAAGGGATCTTCGACGAGACCCAGTACTTC. The full variable domain, with the rest looked up from reference TRBV7-3 and TRBJ2-5, is GAGVSQTPSNKVTEKGKYVELRCDPISGHTALYWYRQSLGQGPEFLIYFQGTGAADDSGLPNDRFFAVRPEGSVSTLKIQRTERGDSAVYLCASSLTLAGVKGIFDETQYFGPGTRLLVL.

V usage is TRBV6-1 and J usage is TRBJ1-5; D is unresolved. The CDR3 covers 12 residues. Germline CDR1 MNHNS, CDR2 SASEGT. Trimming removed 3 bases at V and 6 bases at J, with 6 bases between. CDR3 DNA sequence: TGTGCCAGCAGTGAGTTTGTTCAGCCCCAGCATTTT. The encoded protein is CASSEFVQPQHF.

This clonotype was seen at least ten times. V usage is TRBV12-3 or TRBV12-4 and J usage is TRBJ1-6, with 7 bases identical to TRBD1. J lost 10 bases, V lost 6 bases, and 9 bases had no gene match. This CDR3 spans 14 amino acids. CDR3: CASSPATGRSPLHF. As DNA, the CDR3 is TGTGCCAGCAGCCCAGCGACAGGGCGGTCACCCCTCCACTTT.

The chain links TRBV12-3 or TRBV12-4 to TRBJ2-5; perhaps D is TRBD1 or TRBD2 (5 bases each). The CDR3 has 13 amino acids. V lost 7 bases and J lost 3, with 12 bases in between. In DNA, the CDR3 is TGTGCCAGCACCTCCGGGACCAAAGAGACCCAGTACTTC. Amino acids: CASTSGTKETQYF.

The sample holds many counts of this clonotype. This chain links TRBV12-3 or TRBV12-4 with TRBJ2-7, with TRBD2 identical over 9 bases. The CDR3 runs 15 residues. V lost 4 bases, J lost 1 base, and 5 bases stayed unmatched. CDR3 residues: CASSSTSGPSYEQYF. The CDR3, as DNA: TGTGCCAGCAGTTCGACTAGCGGTCCTTCCTACGAGCAGTACTTC.

This clonotype was seen more than once but under ten times. The rearrangement uses TRBV20-1 and TRBJ2-7, with D possibly being TRBD2 (7 bases). CDR1 DFQATT and CDR2 SNEGSKA come from the germline V gene (reference sequence). The CDR3 runs to 15 residues. V dropped 6 bases and J dropped 0 bases, with 18 bases sitting between them. The chain's CDR3 is CSAALRGAFSYEQYF. CDR3 DNA: TGCAGTGCGGCCCTACGGGGGGCATTCTCCTACGAGCAGTACTTC.